This passage covers 4 T cell receptor beta chains from one sample sequenced in a study of T cells after yellow fever vaccination. TCRdb fed the 5' RACE reads into MiXCR, producing one record per CDR3 protein. This table has around 530,000 distinct CDR3 sequences, 17% appearing once. Sequencing used PBMCs, obtained more than 4 days after the first yellow fever vaccination. The receptors stem from a man younger than 30 who received the YFV17D yellow fever vaccine.

There are a few counts of this clonotype. CDR3 nucleotides: TGTGCCAGCAGCTTACAGGGGGCAGAAGAGCAGTACGTC. Translation: CASSLQGAEEQYV. The genes are TRBV5-6 and TRBJ2-7; TRBD1 aligns across 9 bases. Trimming cost V 2 bases and J 7 bases; bases outside gene matches: 4. Germline values: CDR1 SGHDT, CDR2 YYEEEE. The CDR3 runs 13 residues.

This clonotype was observed a few times. The gene calls are TRBV5-4 and TRBJ2-5, with 8 bases matching TRBD1. V was pared by 4 bases and J by 5 bases, with 13 bases of the junction left unmatched. Germline-derived CDR1 and CDR2 are SGHNT and YYREEE (reference sequence). The length of the CDR3 is 16 residues. In DNA form, the CDR3 reads TGTGCCAGCAGCAAATCCGGAGGACAGGGTGGGGAGACCCAGTACTTC. It codes for CASSKSGGQGGETQYF.

This clonotype was picked up many times. The CDR3 DNA reads TGTGCCAGCAGACACCCCGTCGAACCGAGGACCGGGGAGCTGTTTTTT. Translated, it gives CASRHPVEPRTGELFF. This chain connects TRBV7-9 to TRBJ2-2; D is unclear. Between the trimmed V and J ends, which lost 6 bases and 5 bases, there was a span of 19 bases. CDR1 SEHNR and CDR2 FQNEAQ come from the germline V gene (reference sequence). The CDR3 has 16 residues.

This clonotype occurred a few times. J is TRBJ2-3 and V is TRBV9; 10 bases map to TRBD2. CDR1 and CDR2 from the germline V gene are SGDLS and YYNGEE. V lost 4 bases to trimming and J lost 8 bases; unmatched junction nucleotides: 10. This CDR3 comprises 15 residues. The DNA of the CDR3 is TGTGCCAGCAGCTCGCCTAGCGGGGGAAGAGGTACGCAGTATTTT. Protein sequence: CASSSPSGGRGTQYF. The complete variable domain, with remaining parts taken from reference TRBV9 and TRBJ2-3, reads DSGVTQTPKHLITATGQRVTLRCSPRSGDLSVYWYQQSLDQGLQFLIQYYNGEERAKGNILERFSAQQFPDLHSELNLSSLELGDSALYFCASSSPSGGRGTQYFGPGTRLTVL.